One and the same sample provided the 9 T cell receptor beta chains below, sequenced in a study of cytomegalovirus exposure and HLA in healthy donors. 13 Jbeta primers and 60 Vbeta primers were used for the PCR. Assay used: immunoSEQ multiplex PCR; TCRdb lists only in-frame clones, some missing. In the table there are 100,000 to 130,000 clones, around 77% of which are singletons. Sequencing was performed on PBMCs. The receptors were gathered from a male donor in good health and CMV-seronegative.

V is TRBV10-2 and J is TRBJ2-3, with D uncertain. CDR3 size: 11 residues. V lost 6 bases, J lost 2 bases, and 3 bases lay in between. Per germline, CDR1 WSHSY and CDR2 SAAADI. The CDR3 DNA sequence: TGCGCCAGCAGGGCCACAGATACGCAGTATTTT. Translation: CASRATDTQYF.

The chain is built from TRBV5-6 and TRBJ1-4; no reliable D call. The germline CDR1 and CDR2 sequences are SGHDT and YYEEEE. Trimming took off 1 base at V and 2 bases at J, with 15 bases between the two ends. The CDR3 is made up of 17 amino acids. The CDR3 DNA reads TGTGCCAGCAGCTTGAGGTTTGGGCGCGGGACTAATGAAAAACTGTTTTTT. Protein product: CASSLRFGRGTNEKLFF.

Worth noting for this clone: Within the sample, other DNA sequences also encode this same CDR3. This chain links TRBV5-6 with TRBJ2-3; 8 bases match TRBD2. The germline CDR1 and CDR2 sequences are SGHDT and YYEEEE. This CDR3 spans 16 amino acids. J gave up 4 bases and V 8 bases, and 15 bases lay outside the gene matches. The CDR3 bases are TGTGCCAGTAGCGTCCGACTAGCGTGGCGCGCAGATACGCAGTATTTT. This translates into CASSVRLAWRADTQYF.

The table lists this clone with a count of one. V gene TRBV6-5 combines with J gene TRBJ2-5; no definite D call. TRBJ2-7 matches the DNA end more closely, so the J call is doubtful. CDR1 is MNHEY, CDR2 SVGAGI, per germline. The CDR3 covers 14 residues. The CDR3 region has the DNA TGTGCCAGCAGTTACTCGCCTAGCTCCTACGAGCAGTACTTC. As protein: CASSYSPSSYEQYF.

This clone was picked up a small number of times. The CDR3 DNA reads TGTGCCAGCAGCTTGGGGGTACAGGGTTACGAGCAGTACTTC. It is translated as CASSLGVQGYEQYF. The V gene is TRBV5-6, the J gene TRBJ2-7, with a weak D call TRBD1 (6 bases). The CDR3 covers 14 residues. Looked up from germline, CDR1 is SGHDT and CDR2 is YYEEEE. Trimming took off 0 bases at V and 4 bases at J, with 11 bases between the two ends.

This chain links TRBV6-5 with TRBJ2-3; tentative D call: TRBD1 (6 bases). Germline loops: CDR1 MNHEY, CDR2 SVGAGI. Trimming shortened V by 3 bases and J by 2 bases, and 12 bases separated the two germline ends. CDR3 length equals 15 residues. CDR3 coding DNA: TGTGCCAGCAGTTATAGGACAGAGAACACAGATACGCAGTATTTT. This translates into CASSYRTENTDTQYF.

This clone was recorded a few times. The CDR3 is CASSVLQSYEQYF. The CDR3 region has the DNA TGTGCCAGCAGTGTATTACAGAGTTACGAGCAGTACTTC. V usage is TRBV6-1 and J usage is TRBJ2-7; D is unresolved. The CDR3 spans 13 residues. Trimming took 4 bases from V and 4 from J, leaving 11 bases between them. Per the germline V gene, CDR1 is MNHNS and CDR2 is SASEGT.

This clone was seen a handful of times. V and J are TRBV27 and TRBJ2-5; TRBD1 might be the D (5 bases). Germline V gene data show CDR1 as MNHEY and CDR2 as SMNVEV (reference sequence). Trimming took 6 bases from V and 5 from J, leaving 13 bases between them. The CDR3 totals 13 residues. CDR3 DNA sequence: TGTGCCAGCAGGAAGGGGATCTGGGAGACCCAGTACTTC. It is translated as CASRKGIWETQYF.

This clone showed up many times. This chain joins TRBV6-5 and TRBJ2-2; 8 nucleotides agree with TRBD2. The ends lost 2 bases at V and 6 bases at J; junction bases unmatched: 8. The germline V gene encodes CDR1 MNHEY and CDR2 SVGAGI. The CDR3 runs to 16 residues. DNA for the CDR3: TGTGCCAGCAGTTACGGGTCCTCGCGGGAGGCCGGGGAGCTGTTTTTT. It translates to CASSYGSSREAGELFF.